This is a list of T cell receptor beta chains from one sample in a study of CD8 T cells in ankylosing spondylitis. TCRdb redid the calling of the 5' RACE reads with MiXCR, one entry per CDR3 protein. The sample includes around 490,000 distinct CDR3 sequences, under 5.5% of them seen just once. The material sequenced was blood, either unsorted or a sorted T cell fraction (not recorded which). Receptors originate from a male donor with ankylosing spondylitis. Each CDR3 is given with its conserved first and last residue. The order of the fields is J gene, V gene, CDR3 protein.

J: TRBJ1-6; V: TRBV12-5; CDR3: CASQAGYNSPLHF
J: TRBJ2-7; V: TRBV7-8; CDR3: CASSPRTSGRVPYEQYF
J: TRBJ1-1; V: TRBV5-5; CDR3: CASSRAAGTGVTEAFF
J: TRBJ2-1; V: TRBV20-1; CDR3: CSAIIYNEQFF
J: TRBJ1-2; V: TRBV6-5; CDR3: CASSYLGDYGYTF
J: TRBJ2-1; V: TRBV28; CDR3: CASSLILGSYNEQFF
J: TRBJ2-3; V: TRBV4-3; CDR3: CASSLVPDYTDTQYF
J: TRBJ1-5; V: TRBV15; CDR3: CATSRGQGAQPQHF
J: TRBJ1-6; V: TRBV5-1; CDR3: CASSLPDGGSSPLHF
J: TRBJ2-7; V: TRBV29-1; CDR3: CSAGGGTGAYEQYF
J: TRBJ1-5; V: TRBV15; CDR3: CATSSERGDQPQHF
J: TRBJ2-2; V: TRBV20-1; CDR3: CSAPQGERTGELFF
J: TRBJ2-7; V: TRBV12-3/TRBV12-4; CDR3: CASSLSAGAREHF
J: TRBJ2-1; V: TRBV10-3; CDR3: CAINGGYNEQFF
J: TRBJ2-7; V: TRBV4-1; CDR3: CASSQTGISYEQYF
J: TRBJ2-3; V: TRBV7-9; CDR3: CASSSSGASGADTQYF
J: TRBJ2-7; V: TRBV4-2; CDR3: CASSRATSRRSDEQYF
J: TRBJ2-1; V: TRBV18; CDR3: CASSPEVGTSGRAQFF
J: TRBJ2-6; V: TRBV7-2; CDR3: CASIRDAFSGANVLTF
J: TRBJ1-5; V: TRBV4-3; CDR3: CASSPSPDRGSNQPQHF
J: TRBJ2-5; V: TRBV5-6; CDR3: CASSLHLIQETQYF
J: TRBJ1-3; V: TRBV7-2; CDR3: CASSLGPEGYTIYF
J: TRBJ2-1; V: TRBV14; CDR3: CASSQEGQGPYNEQFF